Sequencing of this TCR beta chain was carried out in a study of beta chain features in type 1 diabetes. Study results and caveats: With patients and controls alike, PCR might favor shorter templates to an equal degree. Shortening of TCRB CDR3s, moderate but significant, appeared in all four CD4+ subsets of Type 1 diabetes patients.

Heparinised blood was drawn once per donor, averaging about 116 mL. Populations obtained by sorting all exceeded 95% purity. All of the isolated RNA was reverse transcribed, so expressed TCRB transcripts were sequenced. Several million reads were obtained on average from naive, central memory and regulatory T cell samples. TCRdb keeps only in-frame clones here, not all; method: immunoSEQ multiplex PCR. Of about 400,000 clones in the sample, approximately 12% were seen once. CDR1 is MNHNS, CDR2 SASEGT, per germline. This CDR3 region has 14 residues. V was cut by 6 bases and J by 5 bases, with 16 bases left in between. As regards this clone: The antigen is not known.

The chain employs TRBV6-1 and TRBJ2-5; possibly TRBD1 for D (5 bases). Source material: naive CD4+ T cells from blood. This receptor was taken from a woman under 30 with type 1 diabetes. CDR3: CASRENRMRETQYF. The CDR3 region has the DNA TGTGCCAGCAGGGAAAACAGGATGAGGGAGACCCAGTACTTC.